This TCR beta chain was recovered during a study of blood T cells in healthy people across ages. Study-wide points: Significant beta diversity loss was already apparent by age about 42, declining roughly linearly. The CMV status of each donor remained undetermined, and this could have confounded shifts in expanded clonotypes.

This clonotype was seen at least ten times. Antigen: not known. This CDR3 spans 14 amino acids. With 4 bases removed from V and 3 bases from J, the gap between germline ends came to 14 bases. Germline CDR1 reads SGHDT; CDR2 reads YYEEEE. PCR was performed a second time for about 7 to 12 cycles using a sample-barcoded 5' primer and a J-beta primer mix. Sequencing recovered at least 3 million CDR3-containing paired-end reads from each sample. TCRdb reprocessed the 5' RACE reads with MiXCR, giving one entry per CDR3 protein. This table holds some 940,000 distinct CDR3 sequences, roughly 28% found once. A further study also used this sample, focusing on T cells of mothers and their children.

The sequencing sample was made of blood. This receptor was obtained from a woman in her forties in good health. The V gene is TRBV5-6, the J gene TRBJ2-7; D is perhaps TRBD1 or TRBD2 (5 bases each). This CDR3 reads CASSTQGRIYEQYF. CDR3 DNA sequence: TGTGCCAGCAGCACCCAGGGACGGATCTACGAGCAGTACTTC. Drawing the rest from reference TRBV5-6 and TRBJ2-7, the complete variable domain is DAGVTQSPTHLIKTRGQQVTLRCSPKSGHDTVSWYQQALGQGPQFIFQYYEEEERQRGNFPDRFSGHQFPNYSSELNVNALLLGDSALYLCASSTQGRIYEQYFGPGTRLTVT.